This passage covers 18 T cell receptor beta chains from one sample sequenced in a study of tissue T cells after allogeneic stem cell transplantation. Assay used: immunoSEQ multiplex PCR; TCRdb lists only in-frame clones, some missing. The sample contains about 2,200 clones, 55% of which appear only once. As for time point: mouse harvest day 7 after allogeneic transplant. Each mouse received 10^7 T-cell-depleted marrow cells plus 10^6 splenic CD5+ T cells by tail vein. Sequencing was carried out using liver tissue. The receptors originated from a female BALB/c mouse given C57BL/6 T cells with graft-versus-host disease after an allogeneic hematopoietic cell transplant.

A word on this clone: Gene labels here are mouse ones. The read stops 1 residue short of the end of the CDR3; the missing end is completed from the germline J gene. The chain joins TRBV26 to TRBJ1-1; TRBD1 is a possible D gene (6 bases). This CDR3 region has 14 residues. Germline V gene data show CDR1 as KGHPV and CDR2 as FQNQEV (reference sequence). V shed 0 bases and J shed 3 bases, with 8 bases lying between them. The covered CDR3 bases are TGTGCCAGCAGTCTGTCGGGGGGCTACACAGAAGTCTTC. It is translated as CASSLSGGYTEVF. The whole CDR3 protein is CASSLSGGYTEVFF.

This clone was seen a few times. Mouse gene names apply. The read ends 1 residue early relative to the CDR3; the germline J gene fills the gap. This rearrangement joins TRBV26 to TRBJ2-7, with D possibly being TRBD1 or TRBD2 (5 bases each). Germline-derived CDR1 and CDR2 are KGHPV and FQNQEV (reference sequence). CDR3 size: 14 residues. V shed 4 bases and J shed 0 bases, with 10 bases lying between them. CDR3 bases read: TGTGCCAGCAGTCCCCCGGGGGTCTCCTATGAACAGTAC. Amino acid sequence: CASSPPGVSYEQY. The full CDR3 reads CASSPPGVSYEQYF. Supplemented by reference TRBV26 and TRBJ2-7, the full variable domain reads NSKVIQTPRYLVKGQGQKAKMRCIPEKGHPVVFWYQQNKNNEFKFLINFQNQEVLQQIDMTEKRFSAECPSNSPCSLEIQSSEAGDSALYLCASSPPGVSYEQYFGPGTRLTVL.

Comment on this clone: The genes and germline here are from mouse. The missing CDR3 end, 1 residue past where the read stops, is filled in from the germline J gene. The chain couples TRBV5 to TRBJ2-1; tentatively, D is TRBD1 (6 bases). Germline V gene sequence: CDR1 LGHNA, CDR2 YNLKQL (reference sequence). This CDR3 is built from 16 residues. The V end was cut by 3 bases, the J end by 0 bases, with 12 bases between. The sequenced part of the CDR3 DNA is TGTGCCAGCAGCCACAGGGGAGGGTCTAACTATGCTGAGCAGTTC. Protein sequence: CASSHRGGSNYAEQF. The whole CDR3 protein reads CASSHRGGSNYAEQFF.

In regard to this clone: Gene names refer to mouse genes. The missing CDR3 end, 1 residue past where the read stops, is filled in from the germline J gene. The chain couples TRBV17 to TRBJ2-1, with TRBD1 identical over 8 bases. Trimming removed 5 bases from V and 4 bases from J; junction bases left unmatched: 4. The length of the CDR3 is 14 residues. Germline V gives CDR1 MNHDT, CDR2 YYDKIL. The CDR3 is CASSLTGVYAEQFF. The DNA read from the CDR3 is TGTGCTAGCAGTCTGACAGGGGTGTATGCTGAGCAGTTC.

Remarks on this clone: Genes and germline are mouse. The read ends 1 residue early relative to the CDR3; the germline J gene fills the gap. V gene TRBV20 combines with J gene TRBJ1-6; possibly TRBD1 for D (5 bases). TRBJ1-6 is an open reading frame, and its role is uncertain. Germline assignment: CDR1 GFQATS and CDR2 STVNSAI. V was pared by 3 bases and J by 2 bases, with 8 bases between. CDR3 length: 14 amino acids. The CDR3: CGARSGPYNSPLYF. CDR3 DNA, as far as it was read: TGTGGTGCTAGATCAGGGCCCTATAATTCGCCCCTCTAC.

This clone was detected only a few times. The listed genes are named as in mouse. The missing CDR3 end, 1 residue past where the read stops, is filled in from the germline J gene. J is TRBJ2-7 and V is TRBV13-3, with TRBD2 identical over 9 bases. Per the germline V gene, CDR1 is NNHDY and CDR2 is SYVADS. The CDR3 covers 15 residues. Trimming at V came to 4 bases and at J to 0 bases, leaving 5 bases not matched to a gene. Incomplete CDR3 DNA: TGTGCCAGCAGTACCACTGGGGGGAGCTCCTATGAACAGTAC. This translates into CASSTTGGSSYEQY. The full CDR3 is CASSTTGGSSYEQYF.

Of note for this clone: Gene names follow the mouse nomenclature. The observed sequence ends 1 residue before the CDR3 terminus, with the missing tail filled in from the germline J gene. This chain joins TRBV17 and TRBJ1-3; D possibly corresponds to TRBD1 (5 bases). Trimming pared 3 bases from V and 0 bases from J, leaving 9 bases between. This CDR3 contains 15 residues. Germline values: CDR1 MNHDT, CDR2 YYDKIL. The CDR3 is CASSRMDISGNTLYF. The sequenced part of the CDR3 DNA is TGTGCTAGCAGTAGGATGGACATTTCTGGAAATACGCTCTAT.

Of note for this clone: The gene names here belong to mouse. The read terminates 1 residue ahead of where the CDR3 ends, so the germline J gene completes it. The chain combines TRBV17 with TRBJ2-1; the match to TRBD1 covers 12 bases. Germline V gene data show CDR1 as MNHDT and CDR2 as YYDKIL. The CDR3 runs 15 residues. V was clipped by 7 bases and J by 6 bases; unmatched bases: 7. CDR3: CASTRDRGRFAEQFF. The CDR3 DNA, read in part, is TGTGCTAGCACCCGGGACAGGGGGCGCTTTGCTGAGCAGTTC.

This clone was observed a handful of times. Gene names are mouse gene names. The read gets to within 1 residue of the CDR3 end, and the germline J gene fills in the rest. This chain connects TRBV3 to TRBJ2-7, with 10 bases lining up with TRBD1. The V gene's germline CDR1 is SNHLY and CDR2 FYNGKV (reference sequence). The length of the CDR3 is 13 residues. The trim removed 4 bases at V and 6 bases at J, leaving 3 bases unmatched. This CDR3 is CASSSGQGIEQYF. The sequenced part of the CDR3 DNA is TGTGCCAGCAGCTCGGGACAGGGGATTGAACAGTAC.

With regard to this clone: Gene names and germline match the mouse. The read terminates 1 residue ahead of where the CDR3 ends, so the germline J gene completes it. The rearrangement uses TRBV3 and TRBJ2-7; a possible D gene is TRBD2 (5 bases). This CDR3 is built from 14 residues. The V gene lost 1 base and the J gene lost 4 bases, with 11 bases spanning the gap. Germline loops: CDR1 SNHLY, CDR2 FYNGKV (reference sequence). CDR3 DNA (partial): TGTGCCAGCAGCTTAGTGCTGGGCCCTTATGAACAGTAC. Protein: CASSLVLGPYEQY. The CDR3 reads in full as CASSLVLGPYEQYF.

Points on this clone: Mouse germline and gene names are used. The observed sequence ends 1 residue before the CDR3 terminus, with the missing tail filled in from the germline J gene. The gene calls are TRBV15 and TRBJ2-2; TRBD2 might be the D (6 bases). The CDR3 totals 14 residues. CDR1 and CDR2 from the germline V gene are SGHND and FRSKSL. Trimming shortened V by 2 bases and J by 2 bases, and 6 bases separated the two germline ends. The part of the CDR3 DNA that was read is TGTGCCAGCAGTTTATGGGGGAACACCGGGCAGCTCTAC. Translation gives CASSLWGNTGQLY. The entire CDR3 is CASSLWGNTGQLYF. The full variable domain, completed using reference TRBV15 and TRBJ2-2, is DAGVTQTPRHEVAEKGQTIILKCEPVSGHNDLFWYRQTKIQGLELLSYFRSKSLMEDGGAFKDRFKAEMLNSSFSTLKIQPTEPKDSAVYLCASSLWGNTGQLYFGEGSKLTVL.

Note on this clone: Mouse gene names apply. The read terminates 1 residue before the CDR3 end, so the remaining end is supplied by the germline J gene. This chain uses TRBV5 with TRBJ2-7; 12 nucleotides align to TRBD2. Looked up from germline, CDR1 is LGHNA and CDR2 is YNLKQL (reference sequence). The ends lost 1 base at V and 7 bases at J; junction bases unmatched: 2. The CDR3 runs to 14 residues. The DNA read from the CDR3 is TGTGCCAGCAGCCAAGTGGACTGGGGGGGGGAACAGTAC. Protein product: CASSQVDWGGEQY. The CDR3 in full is CASSQVDWGGEQYF.

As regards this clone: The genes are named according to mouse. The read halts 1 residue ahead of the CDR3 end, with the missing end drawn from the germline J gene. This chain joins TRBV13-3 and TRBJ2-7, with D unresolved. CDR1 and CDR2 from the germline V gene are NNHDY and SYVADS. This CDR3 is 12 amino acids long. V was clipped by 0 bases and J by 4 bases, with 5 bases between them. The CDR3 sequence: CASSDGGYEQYF. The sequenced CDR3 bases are TGTGCCAGCAGTGATGGCGGGTATGAACAGTAC.

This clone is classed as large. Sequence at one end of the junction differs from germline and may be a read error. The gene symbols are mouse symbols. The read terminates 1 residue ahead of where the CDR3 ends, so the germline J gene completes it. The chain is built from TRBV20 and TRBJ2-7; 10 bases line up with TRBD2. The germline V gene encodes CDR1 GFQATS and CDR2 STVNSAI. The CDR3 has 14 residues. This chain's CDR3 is CGAWDWGSSYEQYF. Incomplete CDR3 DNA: TGTGGTGCTTGGGACTGGGGTAGCTCCTATGAACAGTAC.

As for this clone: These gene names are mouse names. Incomplete CDR3 DNA: TGTGCCAGCAGTCTGGGGACAGGGTTCAACGAAAGATTATTT. Its translation is CASSLGTGFNERLF. The entire CDR3 protein is CASSLGTGFNERLFF. The chain uses TRBV26 and TRBJ1-4, with 9 bases matching TRBD1. From the germline J gene comes the end of the CDR3, since the read stops 1 residue before it. The V segment lost 2 bases and the J segment 4 bases; nucleotides outside the gene matches: 2. Germline V gene sequence: CDR1 KGHPV, CDR2 FQNQEV (reference sequence). The CDR3 covers 15 residues.

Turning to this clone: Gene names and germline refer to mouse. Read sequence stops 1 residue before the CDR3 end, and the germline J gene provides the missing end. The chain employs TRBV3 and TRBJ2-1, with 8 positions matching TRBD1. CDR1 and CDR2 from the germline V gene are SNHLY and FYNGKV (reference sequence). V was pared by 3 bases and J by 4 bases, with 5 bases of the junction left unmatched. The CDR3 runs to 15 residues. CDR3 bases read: TGTGCCAGCAGCTTCACAGGGACAGGATATGCTGAGCAGTTC. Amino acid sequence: CASSFTGTGYAEQF. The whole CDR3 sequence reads CASSFTGTGYAEQFF.

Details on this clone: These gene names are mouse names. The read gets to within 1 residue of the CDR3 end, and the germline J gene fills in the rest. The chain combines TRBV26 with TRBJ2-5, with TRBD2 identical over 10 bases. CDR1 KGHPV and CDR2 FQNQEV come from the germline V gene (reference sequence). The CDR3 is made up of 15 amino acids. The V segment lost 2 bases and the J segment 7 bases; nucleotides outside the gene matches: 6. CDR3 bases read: TGTGCCAGCAGTCTGAGGCTGGGGGGGCCTTACACCCAGTAC. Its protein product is CASSLRLGGPYTQY. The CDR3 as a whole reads CASSLRLGGPYTQYF.

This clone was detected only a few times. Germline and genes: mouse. The CDR3 is CASSLGQISYEQYF. CDR3 DNA, as far as it was read: TGTGCCAGCAGCTTAGGACAGATCTCCTATGAACAGTAC. The genes are TRBV3 and TRBJ2-7; tentative D call: TRBD1 (5 bases). The CDR3 is cut off 1 residue early in the read; its end comes from the germline J gene. This CDR3 contains 14 residues. The V gene lost 1 base and the J gene lost 0 bases, with 7 bases spanning the gap. CDR1 SNHLY and CDR2 FYNGKV come from the germline V gene (reference sequence).